In this sample, the clone carrying this T cell receptor (beta chain) turned up a few times. This entry belongs to a study of CD8 T cells in Susac syndrome. Across the whole study: Active disease was present in about six of the sequenced Susac syndrome patients, and remission in about eight.

RNA amounts of about 0.5 to 1 ug underwent reverse transcription with random hexamers. A multiplex approach, immunoSEQ multiplex PCR, amplified TCR beta CDR3 across 54 Vbeta and 13 Jbeta. TCRdb independently ran MiXCR on the immunoSEQ multiplex PCR reads; one entry per CDR3 protein. The profile shows over 150,000 distinct CDR3 sequences, just under 95% of them singletons. Sequencing of TCR beta covered CD8+ and CD4+ T cells obtained from blood. Germline CDR1 reads DFQATT; CDR2 reads SNEGSKA (reference sequence). There are 12 residues in the CDR3. V was cut by 5 bases and J by 7 bases, with 14 bases left in between.

Sequencing was done on a sample of CD4+ T cells from PBMCs. This sequence joins TRBV20-1 and TRBJ2-5; a possible D gene is TRBD2 (5 bases). This receptor was identified in a human donor with Susac syndrome. The CDR3 here is CSAGGTKATQYF. CDR3 DNA sequence: TGCAGTGCTGGAGGAACCAAAGCGACCCAGTACTTC.